This T cell receptor beta chain came from a study of neoadjuvant nivolumab and ipilimumab in lung cancer. Across the whole study: Nivolumab 3 mg/kg was given days 1, 15 and 29, plus ipilimumab 1 mg/kg day 1 in combination.

A few counts support this clone. Antigen unknown. Study-wide results and caveats: Higher pretherapy blood TCR richness went with higher resected-tumor richness. Only a single major-pathologic-response sample was available for clonality analysis. Resected tumors had greater TCR richness and clonality than uninvolved lung.

Profiled with immunoSEQ multiplex PCR; TCRdb holds only in-frame clones, not every one. The profile shows tens of thousands of clones, roughly 90% of them singletons. Sequenced here: peripheral blood, sampled after neoadjuvant nivolumab, alone or with ipilimumab, at or shortly before surgery. The TCR originated in an adult with non-small cell lung cancer.

CDR3 DNA sequence: TGTGCCAGCAGACCGGGACAGGAAACCGGGGAGCTGTTTTTT. Its translation is CASRPGQETGELFF. This sequence joins TRBV6-5 and TRBJ2-2; 8 bases agree with TRBD1. In germline, CDR1 is MNHEY, CDR2 SVGAGI. The CDR3 length is 14 residues. The trim removed 6 bases at V and 5 bases at J, leaving 5 bases unmatched.